What follows are 25 T cell receptor beta chains derived from one specimen sequenced in a study of vaccination effects on CD4 cells after COVID-19. Their cognate antigens are unknown. Clones were sequenced by immunoSEQ multiplex PCR, and TCRdb holds only the in-frame ones, with some missing. This table has tens of thousands of clones, approximately 70% appearing once. Antigen-specific CD4+ T cells were first expanded with viral peptide pools by the ViraFEST assay and only then sequenced. Isolation of CD4+ T cells took place after less than twelve days of culture. The participants, recipients of two vaccine doses, got either BNT162b2 or mRNA-1273. The sample consisted of CD4+ T cells from PBMCs cultured with HCoV-NL63 spike peptides, taken after COVID-19 vaccination. Receptors originate from a human donor who received a COVID-19 vaccine.

This clone was observed a single time. V is TRBV5-1 and J is TRBJ1-2; D is undetermined. The germline V and J ends were trimmed by 0 bases and 4 bases, with 7 bases remaining between them. The CDR3 length is 13 residues. Germline values: CDR1 SGHRS, CDR2 YFSETQ. CDR3 DNA: TGCGCCAGCAGCTTGGAGGGCGTCTATGGCTACACCTTC. It specifies CASSLEGVYGYTF.

The rearrangement uses TRBV6-5 and TRBJ1-4; 9 bases are shared with TRBD1. This CDR3 spans 14 amino acids. Trimming cost V 6 bases and J 1 base; bases outside gene matches: 0. The germline CDR1 and CDR2 sequences are MNHEY and SVGAGI. The CDR3 coding sequence is TGTGCCAGCAGGACAGGGGGAACTAATGAAAAACTGTTTTTT. As protein: CASRTGGTNEKLFF.

This CDR3 is CAISEKEKEAFF. The CDR3 coding sequence is TGTGCCATCAGTGAAAAGGAGAAAGAAGCTTTCTTT. V is TRBV10-3 and J is TRBJ1-1; no clear D. Germline V gene sequence: CDR1 ENHRY, CDR2 SYGVKD. The V gene lost 3 bases and the J gene lost 8 bases, with 10 bases spanning the gap. The CDR3 runs to 12 residues.

V usage is TRBV28 and J usage is TRBJ2-1, with 8 positions matching TRBD2. This CDR3 comprises 15 residues. From germline, CDR1 is MDHEN and CDR2 SYDVKM. V lost 4 bases and J lost 4; bases outside the gene matches: 6. In nucleotides, the CDR3 is TGTGCCAGCAGTTCCCCGGGAGGGGCGTACAATGAGCAGTTCTTC. Protein: CASSSPGGAYNEQFF.

The V and J genes are TRBV18 and TRBJ1-2; unclear D gene. Germline lookup yields CDR1 KGHSH and CDR2 LQKENI. The CDR3 contains 15 residues. V was shortened by 0 bases and J by 2 bases, with 10 bases between the two germline ends. The CDR3 spells CASSPPHSGNYGYTF. CDR3 bases: TGTGCCAGCTCACCACCGCACAGTGGAAACTATGGCTACACCTTC.

CDR3 DNA: TGCAGTGCTGCGGACATCTATGGCTACACCTTC. Translating it yields CSAADIYGYTF. J is TRBJ1-2 and V is TRBV20-1; D is possibly TRBD1 (5 bases). The germline gives CDR1 DFQATT, CDR2 SNEGSKA (reference sequence). The CDR3 length is 11 residues. The V gene lost 5 bases and the J gene lost 4 bases, with 8 bases spanning the gap.

The genes are TRBV2 and TRBJ1-2; D unclear. V was trimmed by 3 bases and J by 0 bases, leaving 5 bases between them. CDR3 length equals 13 residues. CDR1 and CDR2 from the germline V gene are SNHLY and FYNNEI. The CDR3: CASSDSSNYGYTF. The CDR3 coding sequence is TGTGCCAGCAGTGACAGTTCTAACTATGGCTACACCTTC.

The genes are TRBV9 and TRBJ2-5; TRBD2 matches at 8 bases. The junction had 5 bases not matched to a gene; V was cut back by 0 bases and J by 4 bases. Germline lookup yields CDR1 SGDLS and CDR2 YYNGEE. The CDR3 covers 15 residues. DNA of the CDR3: TGTGCCAGCAGCGTAGGATCCGGGAGGGGAGAGACCCAGTACTTC. This gives the protein CASSVGSGRGETQYF.

The chain combines TRBV7-9 with TRBJ2-7; TRBD2 aligns across 7 bases. CDR1 SEHNR and CDR2 FQNEAQ come from the germline V gene (reference sequence). This CDR3 region has 13 residues. Losses at the gene ends were 4 bases for V and 5 bases for J; bases not matched to a gene: 5. CDR3 sequence: CASSSNGGDEQYF. As DNA, the CDR3 is TGTGCCAGCAGCTCAAATGGGGGGGACGAGCAGTACTTC.

This clone was observed a few times. The genes are TRBV19 and TRBJ2-7; 8 bases align to TRBD2. The germline V gene has CDR1 LNHDA and CDR2 SQIVND (reference sequence). The CDR3 sequence is 16 residues long. V shed 0 bases, J shed 3 bases, and the junction held 7 bases outside the gene matches. As DNA, the CDR3 is TGTGCCAGTAGTATAGAACTAGCGGTAGTTGGCTACGAGCAGTACTTC. This gives the protein CASSIELAVVGYEQYF.

This clone turned up a few times. The chain couples TRBV5-4 to TRBJ1-2; perhaps TRBD1 as D (5 bases). Trimming cost V 4 bases and J 0 bases, with 10 bases left between them. The CDR3 runs 14 residues. Germline V gene sequence: CDR1 SGHNT, CDR2 YYREEE (reference sequence). CDR3 residues: CASSPDRANYGYTF. In nucleotides, the CDR3 is TGTGCCAGCAGCCCTGACAGAGCTAACTATGGCTACACCTTC.

This chain joins TRBV6-1 and TRBJ2-1, with 15 bases matching TRBD2. With 3 bases clipped from V and 6 bases from J, the junction kept 9 bases outside the gene matches. This CDR3 comprises 18 residues. CDR1 and CDR2 (germline): MNHNS, SASEGT. The CDR3, as DNA: TGTGCCAGCAGTGACCGGACTAGCGGGGGGGCTGGGGGCAATGAGCAGTTCTTC. It codes for CASSDRTSGGAGGNEQFF.

The chain uses TRBV7-9 and TRBJ2-3; D remains ambiguous. Germline V CDR1 and CDR2: SEHNR, FQNEAQ (reference sequence). V dropped 7 bases and J dropped 7 bases, with 18 bases sitting between them. The CDR3 length is 14 residues. CDR3 protein: CASTPKGSPNTQYF. CDR3 DNA: TGTGCCAGCACCCCGAAAGGGTCCCCGAATACGCAGTATTTT.

As DNA, the CDR3 is TGTGCCACACAGGGGACTGGAACTGAAGCTTTCTTT. It encodes CATQGTGTEAFF. The chain joins TRBV6-5 to TRBJ1-1; 7 nucleotides align to TRBD1. This CDR3 is built from 12 residues. V shed 10 bases, J shed 5 bases, and the junction held 7 bases outside the gene matches. CDR1 MNHEY and CDR2 SVGAGI come from the germline V gene.

This rearrangement joins TRBV5-6 to TRBJ2-7; the D is unclear. The CDR3 runs 13 residues. Per the germline V gene, CDR1 is SGHDT and CDR2 is YYEEEE. Trimming took off 4 bases at V and 0 bases at J, with 8 bases between the two ends. Written as DNA, the CDR3 is TGTGCCAGCAGCCTTCCACCCTCCTACGAGCAGTACTTC. As protein: CASSLPPSYEQYF.

The V gene is TRBV30, the J gene TRBJ2-5; unclear D gene. The CDR3 is 13 amino acids. The V end was cut by 2 bases, the J end by 4 bases, with 11 bases between. Germline V lookup: CDR1 GTSNPN, CDR2 SVGIG (reference sequence). The DNA of the CDR3 is TGTGCCTGGAGTCTACGGAATTCAGAGACCCAGTACTTC. Amino acid sequence: CAWSLRNSETQYF.

The sample holds a few counts of this clone. The genes are TRBV3-1 (or the pseudogene TRBV3-2) and TRBJ1-6, with 11 bases matching TRBD1. Germline CDR1 is LGHDT and CDR2 is YNNKEL (reference sequence). There are 15 residues in the CDR3. J lost 9 bases, V lost 4 bases, and 5 bases had no gene match. The CDR3 DNA sequence: TGTGCCAGCAGCCCTCGGACAGGGGGCTCTTCACCCCTCCACTTT. Its translation is CASSPRTGGSSPLHF.

This chain's CDR3 is CASSQDQGRVESGANVLTF. CDR3 nucleotides: TGTGCCAGCAGCCAAGATCAAGGCAGGGTGGAGTCTGGGGCCAACGTCCTGACTTTC. The chain carries TRBV3-1 (or the pseudogene TRBV3-2) and TRBJ2-6; maybe TRBD1 (5 bases). This CDR3 contains 19 residues. Per germline, CDR1 LGHDT and CDR2 YNNKEL (reference sequence). The ends were cut back, 0 bases at V and 1 base at J, with 16 bases in the middle.

The chain employs TRBV6-5 and TRBJ2-1; maybe TRBD2 (7 bases). The germline CDR1 and CDR2 sequences are MNHEY and SVGAGI. The V end lost 1 base, the J end lost 7 bases, and 17 bases lay between the germline ends. CDR3 length equals 16 residues. Here the CDR3 DNA reads TGTGCCAGCAGTTACTTGGGTGGGCGGGGGCTAAATGAGCAGTTCTTC. Protein sequence: CASSYLGGRGLNEQFF.

The chain recombines TRBV5-1 with TRBJ2-1; D is ambiguous. CDR3 length: 16 amino acids. Trimming stripped 4 bases from V and 8 bases from J, with 22 bases between. Germline V gene lookup returns CDR1 SGHRS and CDR2 YFSETQ. CDR3 coding DNA: TGCGCCAGCAGCCCCCCCATTGGCCAGTCCGCGGATGAGCAGTTCTTC. Translation gives CASSPPIGQSADEQFF.

CDR3 protein: CASSVNRDNEAFF. CDR3 DNA: TGTGCCAGCAGCGTAAACCGGGACAACGAAGCTTTCTTT. The rearrangement links TRBV9 to TRBJ1-1, with a weak D call TRBD1 (6 bases). Trimming pared 1 base from V and 8 bases from J, leaving 12 bases between. This CDR3 has 13 residues. CDR1 is SGDLS, CDR2 YYNGEE, per germline.

The genes are TRBV10-3 and TRBJ2-1, with 11 bases matching TRBD2. The CDR3 contains 16 residues. CDR1 is ENHRY, CDR2 SYGVKD, per germline. Unmatched junction bases numbered 4, after V lost 1 base and J lost 5 bases. CDR3 loop: CAISEYSSGRNNEQFF. The CDR3 DNA reads TGTGCCATCAGTGAGTATTCTAGCGGGAGGAACAATGAGCAGTTCTTC.

The genes are TRBV5-4 and TRBJ1-2; D call uncertain. The CDR3 contains 15 residues. The germline V gene has CDR1 SGHNT and CDR2 YYREEE (reference sequence). Between the trimmed V and J ends, which lost 1 base and 0 bases, there was a span of 10 bases. The CDR3 sequence is CASSLKFRTNYGYTF. The CDR3 region has the DNA TGTGCCAGCAGCTTGAAGTTTAGGACTAACTATGGCTACACCTTC.

The V gene is TRBV10-2, the J gene TRBJ2-7, with 15 positions matching TRBD2. J was trimmed by 6 bases and V by 7 bases; bases with no gene match: 7. Germline CDR1 WSHSY, CDR2 SAAADI. This CDR3 comprises 15 residues. The CDR3 spells CASMRTSGGAGEQYF. CDR3 bases: TGCGCCAGCATGAGGACTAGCGGGGGGGCTGGCGAGCAGTACTTC.

This clone occurred a few times. This rearrangement joins TRBV10-2 to TRBJ2-1; no clear D. This CDR3 contains 18 residues. Germline CDR1 and CDR2: WSHSY and SAAADI. With 3 bases removed from V and 8 bases from J, the gap between germline ends came to 26 bases. The CDR3 loop is CASSDVPTWAHRPDEQFF. DNA for the CDR3: TGCGCCAGCAGTGACGTCCCCACTTGGGCTCACCGTCCCGATGAGCAGTTCTTC.